The 9 T cell receptor beta chains below all came from one sample that was sequenced in a study of cytomegalovirus exposure and HLA in healthy donors. Use of 60 Vbeta and 13 Jbeta primers characterized the PCR. TCRdb's table, derived via immunoSEQ multiplex PCR, lists solely in-frame clones and lacks some. This table holds 70,000 to 75,000 clones, more than 70% found once. The sample consisted of PBMCs. All receptors come from a woman in her 40s in good health and CMV-seropositive.

A remark on this clone: At one end the junction does not follow the germline gene, possibly because of a read error. J is TRBJ2-2 and V is TRBV2, with D perhaps matching TRBD1 (6 bases). CDR1 is SNHLY, CDR2 FYNNEI, per germline. This CDR3 region has 16 residues. This CDR3 is CASREPQGGNAGELFF. In nucleotides, the CDR3 is TGTGCCAGCAGAGAACCACAGGGTGGGAACGCCGGGGAGCTGTTTTTT.

The chain carries TRBV11-2 and TRBJ2-2, with D hard to call. This CDR3 spans 15 amino acids. The germline V and J ends were trimmed by 5 bases and 7 bases, with 17 bases remaining between them. CDR1 is SGHAT, CDR2 FQNNGV, per germline. This CDR3 reads CASSAGSRKSGELFF. The CDR3 DNA follows: TGTGCCAGCAGCGCCGGGTCACGAAAGAGCGGGGAGCTGTTTTTT. The full variable domain, in which reference TRBV11-2 and TRBJ2-2 provide the parts outside the CDR3, is EAGVAQSPRYKIIEKRQSVAFWCNPISGHATLYWYQQILGQGPKLLIQFQNNGVVDDSQLPKDRFSAERLKGVDSTLKIQPAKLEDSAVYLCASSAGSRKSGELFFGEGSRLTVL.

This chain uses TRBV5-1 with TRBJ1-1; 8 bases map to TRBD1. This CDR3 is 13 amino acids long. CDR1 SGHRS and CDR2 YFSETQ come from the germline V gene. V was clipped by 4 bases and J by 3 bases; unmatched bases: 2. CDR3 bases: TGCGCCAGCAGCAGGGGACAGGACACTGAAGCTTTCTTT. This encodes CASSRGQDTEAFF.

The J gene is TRBJ1-1, the V gene TRBV2, with 7 bases matching TRBD1. Germline CDR1 reads SNHLY; CDR2 reads FYNNEI. This CDR3 contains 14 residues. The junction had 5 bases not matched to a gene; V was cut back by 4 bases and J by 3 bases. The CDR3 region has the DNA TGTGCCAGCAGTGGGGGCAGGGGGTACACTGAAGCTTTCTTT. The encoded protein is CASSGGRGYTEAFF.

This chain joins TRBV25-1 and TRBJ1-1, with D perhaps matching TRBD1 (6 bases). The CDR3 runs 12 residues. Germline lookup yields CDR1 MGHDK and CDR2 SYGVNS. Trimming cost V 9 bases and J 1 base, with 9 bases left between them. CDR3 protein: CASQQGNTEAFF. The CDR3 region has the DNA TGTGCCAGTCAACAGGGGAACACTGAAGCTTTCTTT.

The gene calls are TRBV5-1 and TRBJ2-2, with TRBD1 identical over 8 bases. The CDR3 spans 16 residues. The V and J ends lost 2 bases and 1 base, in that order; junction bases with no gene match: 4. Per the germline V gene, CDR1 is SGHRS and CDR2 is YFSETQ. The CDR3 protein is CASSLSGTGNTGELFF. As DNA, the CDR3 is TGCGCCAGCAGCTTATCCGGGACAGGGAACACCGGGGAGCTGTTTTTT.

In this sample, this clone turned up a few times. The rearrangement uses TRBV7-9 and TRBJ1-1; unclear D gene. Germline CDR1 and CDR2: SEHNR and FQNEAQ (reference sequence). V lost 5 bases and J lost 4, with 14 bases in between. The CDR3 is 14 residues long. The CDR3 region has the DNA TGTGCCAGCAGCATAGGAGGGTTTTTCACTGAAGCTTTCTTT. As protein: CASSIGGFFTEAFF.

The sample holds many counts of this clone. The chain combines TRBV6-6 with TRBJ1-5; no clear D. CDR1 is MNHNY, CDR2 SVGAGI, per germline (reference sequence). Trimming left V 2 bases short and J 9 bases short, with 11 bases between. CDR3 size: 13 residues. The CDR3 sequence is CASSYGPSWPQHF. The CDR3 DNA reads TGTGCCAGCAGTTACGGCCCCTCTTGGCCCCAGCATTTT.

The chain recombines TRBV7-2 with TRBJ2-1; maybe TRBD2 (6 bases). The CDR3 totals 16 residues. The ends were cut back, 0 bases at V and 2 bases at J, with 11 bases in the middle. CDR1 SGHTA and CDR2 FQGNSA come from the germline V gene. Written as DNA, the CDR3 is TGTGCCAGCAGCTTAGCGCCCACTAGCCCCTACAATGAGCAGTTCTTC. Its translation: CASSLAPTSPYNEQFF.